These 25 T cell receptor beta chains were sequenced from one sample in a study of blood T cell repertoires in COVID-19. Using immunoSEQ multiplex PCR, the repertoire was profiled, and TCRdb retains in-frame clones only, with some absent. This sample has under 200,000 clones, with 82% found just once. The sequencing sample was made of PBMCs or T cells enriched from blood (not recorded which). These receptors were collected from a woman aged 55-70 years with acute COVID-19.

This clone was recorded once. This chain links TRBV10-1 with TRBJ2-3, with TRBD1 identical over 7 bases. V was pared by 1 base and J by 3 bases, with 7 bases of the junction left unmatched. Per germline, CDR1 WNHNN and CDR2 SYGVQD (reference sequence). The CDR3 is made up of 16 amino acids. CDR3 nucleotide sequence: TGCGCCAGCAGTGAGTACAGGGGAAAAGGAACAGATACGCAGTATTTT. Its translation: CASSEYRGKGTDTQYF.

This chain joins TRBV12-3 or TRBV12-4 and TRBJ1-6; D is undetermined. The CDR3 sequence is 12 residues long. V gave up 6 bases and J gave up 7 bases, with 7 bases separating them. The DNA of the CDR3 is TGTGCCAGCAGCCCTCTCAATTCACCCCTCCACTTT. It codes for CASSPLNSPLHF.

This clone was found many times. The sample carries other DNA sequences with the same CDR3. The J gene is TRBJ1-1, the V gene TRBV15, with D perhaps TRBD1 (6 bases). The ends were cut back, 1 base at V and 6 bases at J, with 6 bases in the middle. Germline V gene lookup returns CDR1 LNHNV and CDR2 YYDKDF (reference sequence). This CDR3 is built from 12 residues. The CDR3 protein is CATSRGQAEAFF. DNA for the CDR3: TGTGCCACCAGCAGAGGACAGGCTGAAGCTTTCTTT.

The genes are TRBV19 and TRBJ2-1; 11 bases line up with TRBD2. The V gene's germline CDR1 is LNHDA and CDR2 SQIVND (reference sequence). V lost 5 bases and J lost 3; bases outside the gene matches: 6. The CDR3 totals 16 residues. The CDR3 DNA sequence: TGTGCCAGTAGTTTCTCGGGACTAGCGGACTACAATGAGCAGTTCTTC. Translated, it gives CASSFSGLADYNEQFF.

V gene TRBV19 combines with J gene TRBJ1-3, with D possibly being TRBD1 (6 bases). Trimming left V 5 bases short and J 4 bases short, with 15 bases between. The CDR3 spans 15 residues. Germline-derived CDR1 and CDR2 are LNHDA and SQIVND (reference sequence). CDR3 residues: CASSFSRGYGNTIYF. DNA of the CDR3: TGTGCCAGTAGTTTTAGCAGGGGTTACGGAAACACCATATATTTT.

J is TRBJ2-1 and V is TRBV4-3; TRBD2 matches 7 bases. This CDR3 region has 16 residues. Germline-derived CDR1 and CDR2 are LGHNA and YSLEER. Losses at the gene ends were 0 bases for V and 4 bases for J; bases not matched to a gene: 6. CDR3 protein: CASSQDRERGYNEQFF. CDR3 coding DNA: TGCGCCAGCAGCCAAGATCGGGAGCGGGGATACAATGAGCAGTTCTTC.

In DNA form, the CDR3 reads TGTGCCAGCTCACCACGAGGACAGGGGAGGGCCGAAACGGAAAAACTGTTTTTT. The encoded protein is CASSPRGQGRAETEKLFF. V gene TRBV18 combines with J gene TRBJ1-4, with 9 bases that match TRBD1. Germline V lookup: CDR1 KGHSH, CDR2 LQKENI. The trim removed 1 base at V and 8 bases at J, leaving 14 bases unmatched. The CDR3 spans 18 residues. Full variable domain (remainder filled in from reference TRBV18 and TRBJ1-4): NAGVMQNPRHLVRRRGQEARLRCSPMKGHSHVYWYRQLPEEGLKFMVYLQKENIIDESGMPKERFSAEFPKEGPSILRIQQVVRGDSAAYFCASSPRGQGRAETEKLFFGSGTQLSVL.

The chain couples TRBV5-4 to TRBJ2-7; weak D call: TRBD1 (6 bases). V dropped 4 bases and J dropped 2 bases, with 16 bases sitting between them. CDR3 length: 15 residues. Per the germline V gene, CDR1 is SGHNT and CDR2 is YYREEE (reference sequence). CDR3 nucleotide sequence: TGTGCCAGCAGCCGTCCCGGGACACAAACCTACGAGCAGTACTTC. Translating gives CASSRPGTQTYEQYF. Together with reference TRBV5-4 and TRBJ2-7, the CDR3 gives the full variable domain: ETGVTQSPTHLIKTRGQQVTLRCSSQSGHNTVSWYQQALGQGPQFIFQYYREEENGRGNFPPRFSGLQFPNYSSELNVNALELDDSALYLCASSRPGTQTYEQYFGPGTRLTVT.

This chain links TRBV25-1 with TRBJ1-4; possible D gene TRBD1, 6 bases. The V gene's germline CDR1 is MGHDK and CDR2 SYGVNS. The CDR3 is made up of 14 amino acids. V lost 8 bases, J lost 7 bases, and 17 bases lay in between. The CDR3 DNA follows: TGTGCCAGCGGGCAGGGGACGCCCGGTGAAAAACTGTTTTTT. Translation: CASGQGTPGEKLFF. The full variable domain, in which reference TRBV25-1 and TRBJ1-4 provide the parts outside the CDR3, is EADIYQTPRYLVIGTGKKITLECSQTMGHDKMYWYQQDPGMELHLIHYSYGVNSTEKGDLSSESTVSRIRTEHFPLTLESARPSHTSQYLCASGQGTPGEKLFFGSGTQLSVL.

This clone was detected only once. The chain employs TRBV23-1 and TRBJ1-5, with 7 bases fitting TRBD1. TRBV23-1 is recorded as an ORF, its role being uncertain. Germline trimming cut 11 bases from V and 0 bases from J; bases unmatched to any gene: 7. This CDR3 spans 14 amino acids. In DNA, the CDR3 is TGCGCCGTACCGGGACAGATTAGCAATCAGCCCCAGCATTTT. Translated: CAVPGQISNQPQHF.

The rearrangement uses TRBV5-8 and TRBJ1-1; the match to TRBD1 covers 10 bases. Germline trimming cut 5 bases from V and 6 bases from J; bases unmatched to any gene: 7. The CDR3 is 14 residues long. Germline CDR1 and CDR2: SGHTS and YDEGEE. The CDR3 region is CASRPDRGLPEAFF. DNA for the CDR3: TGTGCCAGCAGGCCCGACAGGGGGCTACCTGAAGCTTTCTTT.

This clone came up once. The chain combines TRBV29-1 with TRBJ1-2; TRBD1 aligns across 8 bases. Per the germline V gene, CDR1 is SQVTM and CDR2 is ANQGSEA. Trimming removed 3 bases from V and 4 bases from J; junction bases left unmatched: 7. This CDR3 comprises 14 residues. CDR3 DNA sequence: TGCAGCGTTGAGGGACAGGATCGGGGCTATGGCTACACCTTC. This codes for CSVEGQDRGYGYTF. Together with reference TRBV29-1 and TRBJ1-2, the CDR3 gives the full variable domain: SAVISQKPSRDICQRGTSLTIQCQVDSQVTMMFWYRQQPGQSLTLIATANQGSEATYESGFVIDKFPISRPNLTFSTLTVSNMSPEDSSIYLCSVEGQDRGYGYTFGSGTRLTVV.

The CDR3 DNA is TGTGCCAGCAGCCCTCGGGGTGGATTTGCAACTAATGAAAAACTGTTTTTT. Translating it yields CASSPRGGFATNEKLFF. This chain uses TRBV11-2 with TRBJ1-4; D remains unclear. Trimming took 5 bases from V and 0 from J, leaving 16 bases between them. The CDR3 has 17 amino acids. Looked up from germline, CDR1 is SGHAT and CDR2 is FQNNGV.

This chain connects TRBV27 to TRBJ2-7, with 11 bases that match TRBD2. This CDR3 has 16 residues. The V and J ends lost 2 bases and 2 bases, in that order; junction bases with no gene match: 5. From germline, CDR1 is MNHEY and CDR2 SMNVEV (reference sequence). The DNA of the CDR3 is TGTGCCAGCAGTTTAGTAGTAGCGGGAGGGACCTACGAGCAGTACTTC. Translation: CASSLVVAGGTYEQYF.

The rearrangement joins TRBV29-1 to TRBJ1-2, with TRBD1 matching over 7 bases. The CDR3 has 14 residues. CDR1 and CDR2 from the germline V gene are SQVTM and ANQGSEA. The V segment lost 7 bases and the J segment 4 bases; nucleotides outside the gene matches: 12. In nucleotides, the CDR3 is TGCAGCGCAGTATCGGGACAGCGCCTCTATGGCTACACCTTC. It is translated as CSAVSGQRLYGYTF.

The chain combines TRBV7-9 with TRBJ2-7; 11 bases fit TRBD1. The V segment lost 2 bases and the J segment 5 bases; nucleotides outside the gene matches: 5. Germline CDR1 and CDR2: SEHNR and FQNEAQ (reference sequence). The CDR3 spans 15 residues. The CDR3 region has the DNA TGTGCCAGCAGCTTAAGGACAGGGGGCGCGGACGAGCAGTACTTC. This codes for CASSLRTGGADEQYF.

The chain carries TRBV13 and TRBJ1-2, with a possible D match to TRBD1 (6 bases). Germline lookup yields CDR1 PRHDT and CDR2 FYEKMQ (reference sequence). This CDR3 has 14 amino acids. With 1 base removed from V and 6 bases from J, the gap between germline ends came to 12 bases. The CDR3 is CASSLEQGQNGYTF. The CDR3 DNA reads TGTGCCAGCAGCTTAGAACAGGGCCAAAATGGCTACACCTTC.

The chain recombines TRBV4-3 with TRBJ1-6, with a weak D call TRBD1 (6 bases). CDR3 length equals 15 residues. The germline V gene has CDR1 LGHNA and CDR2 YSLEER. Trimming shortened V by 5 bases and J by 7 bases, and 15 bases separated the two germline ends. DNA for the CDR3: TGCGCCAGCAGCGCGACAGGTCGGAGCAATTCACCCCTCCACTTT. Its translation: CASSATGRSNSPLHF.

The genes are TRBV3-1 (or the pseudogene TRBV3-2) and TRBJ1-1, with a weak D call TRBD1 (5 bases). The CDR3 loop spans 13 amino acids. Germline lookup yields CDR1 LGHDT and CDR2 YNNKEL (reference sequence). The germline V and J ends were trimmed by 0 bases and 11 bases, with 13 bases remaining between them. The CDR3 loop is CASSQDRRGGAFF. As DNA, the CDR3 is TGTGCCAGCAGCCAAGATCGAAGGGGAGGCGCTTTCTTT.

The CDR3 nucleotides read TGTGCCAAAATCACCCACAGAAACACTGAAGCTTTCTTT. This translates into CAKITHRNTEAFF. This chain connects TRBV3-1 (or the pseudogene TRBV3-2) to TRBJ1-1; D is uncertain. CDR3 length equals 13 residues. CDR1 and CDR2 (germline): LGHDT, YNNKEL (reference sequence). V was cut by 10 bases and J by 2 bases, with 14 bases left in between.

V is TRBV7-2 and J is TRBJ2-7; 9 bases are shared with TRBD1. Trimming removed 1 base from V and 10 bases from J; junction bases left unmatched: 5. This CDR3 contains 13 residues. CDR1 SGHTA and CDR2 FQGNSA come from the germline V gene. This CDR3 reads CASSLGTGGSQYF. In DNA form, the CDR3 reads TGTGCCAGCAGCTTAGGAACAGGGGGCTCCCAGTACTTC.

The V and J genes are TRBV6-6 and TRBJ2-7; D is perhaps TRBD1 (6 bases). Germline V gene sequence: CDR1 MNHNY, CDR2 SVGAGI (reference sequence). The CDR3 spans 15 residues. V gave up 3 bases and J gave up 3 bases, with 15 bases separating them. The CDR3 coding sequence is TGTGCCAGCAGTTATGGGGGCAGTAGAAGCTACGAGCAGTACGTC. Protein product: CASSYGGSRSYEQYV.

Notes on this clone: The same CDR3 also results from other DNA sequences found in this sample. The chain uses TRBV3-1 (or the pseudogene TRBV3-2) and TRBJ2-3, with TRBD2 identical over 11 bases. V was clipped by 1 base and J by 6 bases; unmatched bases: 3. The germline gives CDR1 LGHDT, CDR2 YNNKEL (reference sequence). The CDR3 is 15 residues long. The CDR3 loop is CASSQGLAGTDTQYF. DNA for the CDR3: TGTGCCAGCAGCCAAGGACTAGCGGGGACCGATACGCAGTATTTT.

This chain joins TRBV12-3 or TRBV12-4 and TRBJ1-1, with a possible D match to TRBD1 (6 bases). V lost 5 bases to trimming and J lost 5 bases, with 12 bases between them. This CDR3 is built from 13 residues. CDR3 protein: CASSPNRDTEAFF. The CDR3 DNA is TGTGCCAGCAGTCCGAACAGGGATACTGAAGCTTTCTTT.

The V and J genes are TRBV7-2 and TRBJ1-1, with D tentatively TRBD1 (6 bases). Germline CDR1 is SGHTA and CDR2 is FQGNSA. V was shortened by 5 bases and J by 10 bases, with 20 bases between the two germline ends. This CDR3 region has 14 residues. CDR3 nucleotides: TGTGCCAGCAGCCCTTCTTTGGGGGGCGGGGGAGCTTTCTTT. Its translation: CASSPSLGGGGAFF.